This T cell receptor (beta chain) appears in the sequencing data of a study of cytomegalovirus exposure and HLA in healthy donors. Per the germline V gene, CDR1 is WSHSY and CDR2 is SAAADI. The CDR3 totals 14 residues. After removal of 5 bases from V and 6 bases from J, the junction contained 4 bases not matched to a gene. A word on this clone: The antigen is unknown.

The donors, nominally healthy at sampling, likely had unrecorded immune exposures. PCR involved 60 Vbeta and 13 Jbeta primers. Measured with immunoSEQ multiplex PCR; TCRdb has only the in-frame clones, and not every one. The repertoire has some 150,000 clones, around three quarters of them found once; the top ten carry 6.5% to 8%. The study, taken as a whole, reports: Overall, about 160 TCR beta chains were annotated as cytomegalovirus-associated. When analyzed later, a missense DCLRE1C variant was found to be linked to TCR beta V- and J-gene trimming. The classifier reportedly diagnosed cytomegalovirus status with high sensitivity and specificity.

Sequenced input: PBMCs. The clonotype was recovered from a woman aged 40 to 49 in good health and CMV-seropositive. The chain combines TRBV10-2 with TRBJ1-6, with TRBD1 matching over 7 bases. The CDR3 DNA reads TGCGCCAGCAGTTCCACAGGGGTTAATTCACCCCTCCACTTT. This encodes CASSSTGVNSPLHF.